A selection of T cell receptor beta chains follows, all from one sample in a study of blood T cells in healthy people across ages. TCRdb re-analysed the 5' RACE reads in MiXCR, keeping a single row per CDR3 protein. The top ten clones hold 20% to 25% of a sample with around 1,900,000 distinct CDR3 sequences, 30% to 40% of them seen once. Source material: blood. The receptors were sampled from a human donor in good health. The conserved cysteine and the conserved F or W are not part of the CDR3 here. D genes are given only for firm matches.

TRBV6-6,TRBD2,TRBJ2-3,ASSWTSGGSTDTQY
TRBV4-3,.,TRBJ2-1,ASSHVQGPSEQF
TRBV6-2/TRBV6-3,TRBD2,TRBJ2-3,ASSQPLAGPADTQY
TRBV10-3,TRBD1,.,AISGTAKYEQY
TRBV20-1,.,TRBJ1-1,SARGRETEAF
TRBV6-2/TRBV6-3,.,TRBJ2-6,ASGGLTSGANVLT
TRBV29-1,.,TRBJ1-2,SAQLHSLPRGYT
TRBV5-5,.,TRBJ1-5,ASSLDLFNQPQH
TRBV5-6,TRBD1,TRBJ1-1,ASSWGTGNTEAF
TRBV19,.,TRBJ2-5,ASSIGGSQTQY
TRBV7-9,TRBD1,TRBJ2-1,ASSPLGRTGTNNEQF
TRBV9,TRBD2,TRBJ2-1,ASSATSGGAYNEQF
TRBV5-1,TRBD1,TRBJ2-7,ASNQRDSSYEQY
TRBV20-1,.,TRBJ2-1,SARGVKGDRKNEQF
TRBV3-1,TRBD2,TRBJ2-1,ASSQDVGGVWF
TRBV12-3/TRBV12-4,.,TRBJ2-5,ASSLGGRQKETQY
TRBV6-2/TRBV6-3,TRBD1,TRBJ1-5,ASSPQTGKDNQPQH
TRBV28,.,TRBJ1-4,ASSYTASSEKLF
TRBV29-1,.,.,RAMDSYNEQY
TRBV29-1,TRBD1,TRBJ1-1,SVEDDRGGTEAF
TRBV4-1,.,TRBJ1-5,ASSQRWKGNQPQH
TRBV20-1,.,TRBJ2-1,SATHSGGVNEQF
TRBV9,TRBD2,TRBJ2-1,ASSVSLAGSHNEQF
TRBV15,.,TRBJ1-1,ATSGGMSTEAF
TRBV2,TRBD1,TRBJ1-2,ASSLNRGRGYGYT
TRBV28,.,TRBJ2-1,ASGAPGTHNNEQF
TRBV6-5,.,TRBJ2-1,ASSPTSGHAQF
TRBV18,.,TRBJ2-1,ASSYTDGNEQF
TRBV6-5,.,TRBJ1-2,ASGWRTSNYGYT
TRBV7-3,TRBD1,TRBJ2-5,ASSLDRAGETQY
TRBV7-2,TRBD2,TRBJ2-5,ASSTPSGGYPGAQY
TRBV6-2/TRBV6-3,TRBD2,TRBJ2-7,ASSPLVSGGAPYEQY
TRBV7-9,TRBD2,TRBJ2-2,ASKEVSGGATGELF
TRBV4-2,TRBD1,TRBJ1-2,ASSQNRGNYGYT
TRBV4-1,.,TRBJ1-1,ASSLNAREYTEAF
TRBV9,.,TRBJ2-1,ASRPLGREGNEQF
TRBV12-3/TRBV12-4,TRBD2,TRBJ2-3,ASSWGLAGGTDTQY
TRBV6-2/TRBV6-3,TRBD1,TRBJ2-5,ASSDRGRGQETQY
TRBV7-2,TRBD2,TRBJ2-5,ASSPRLAGGSGTQY
TRBV7-9,.,TRBJ2-3,ANQSRVITDTQY
TRBV2,.,TRBJ2-5,ASSDSSNVETQY
TRBV6-2/TRBV6-3,TRBD1,TRBJ2-7,ASSYPGTAFSYEQY
TRBV15,.,TRBJ2-2,ATSRDRGSGELF
TRBV18,.,TRBJ2-5,ASSLRSETQY
TRBV4-2,.,TRBJ2-5,ASSQAGDTRWEQY
TRBV12-3/TRBV12-4,.,TRBJ1-2,ASSLVQAYGYT
TRBV15,TRBD1,TRBJ2-2,ATSRDLGTANTGELF
TRBV4-3,.,TRBJ2-1,ASSQDSGGRGQRF
TRBV5-4,.,.,ASSQTGTTETQY
TRBV15,.,TRBJ1-2,ATSREEGVGYT
TRBV12-3/TRBV12-4,.,TRBJ1-4,ASSRYAGPSNEKLF
TRBV20-1,.,TRBJ1-2,SARPTGRNAIGYT
TRBV27,.,TRBJ1-6,ASSLYSSGSSYNSPLH
TRBV6-2/TRBV6-3,TRBD1,TRBJ2-5,ASSEGASRTQETQY
TRBV4-3,.,TRBJ2-1,ASRMSRESYNEQF
TRBV20-1,TRBD2,TRBJ2-7,SAKLSGFLTYEQY
TRBV3-1,TRBD2,TRBJ2-5,ASSQEIAGAQTQY
TRBV7-2,TRBD1,TRBJ2-3,ASSLQGGGPTDTQY
TRBV4-2,TRBD1,TRBJ1-2,ASSHVDHRGTYGYT
TRBV29-1,.,TRBJ1-4,SVEDGGNNEKLF